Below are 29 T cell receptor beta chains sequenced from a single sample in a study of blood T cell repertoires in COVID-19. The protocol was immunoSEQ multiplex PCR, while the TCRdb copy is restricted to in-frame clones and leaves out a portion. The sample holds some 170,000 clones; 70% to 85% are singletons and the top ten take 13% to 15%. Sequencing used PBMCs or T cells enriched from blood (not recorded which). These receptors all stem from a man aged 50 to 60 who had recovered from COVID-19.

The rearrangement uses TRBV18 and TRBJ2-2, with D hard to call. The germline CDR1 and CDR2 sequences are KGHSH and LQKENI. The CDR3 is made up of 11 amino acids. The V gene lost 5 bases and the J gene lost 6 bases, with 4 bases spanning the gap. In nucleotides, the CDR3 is TGTGCCAGCTCAATCTCCGGGGAGCTGTTTTTT. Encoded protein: CASSISGELFF.

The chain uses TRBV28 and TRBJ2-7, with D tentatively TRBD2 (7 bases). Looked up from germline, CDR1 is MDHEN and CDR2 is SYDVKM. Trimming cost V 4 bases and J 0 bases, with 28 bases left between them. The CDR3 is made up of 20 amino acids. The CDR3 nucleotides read TGTGCCAGCAGTTCCCTAATGAGTCCCCGGACAGCGGGACTCTCCTACGAGCAGTACTTC. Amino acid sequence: CASSSLMSPRTAGLSYEQYF.

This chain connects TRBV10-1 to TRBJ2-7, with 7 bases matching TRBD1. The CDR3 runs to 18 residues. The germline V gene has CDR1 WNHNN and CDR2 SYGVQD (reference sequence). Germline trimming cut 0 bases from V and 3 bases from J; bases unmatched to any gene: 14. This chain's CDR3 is CASSESTLGRDRDYEQYF. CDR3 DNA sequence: TGCGCCAGCAGTGAGTCCACTTTAGGCCGGGACAGAGACTACGAGCAGTACTTC.

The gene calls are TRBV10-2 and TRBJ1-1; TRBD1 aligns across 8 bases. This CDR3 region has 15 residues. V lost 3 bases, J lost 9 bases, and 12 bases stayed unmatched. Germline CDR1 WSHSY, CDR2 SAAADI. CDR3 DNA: TGCGCCAGCAGTGACTCAGGACAGGGCCCTAGGAAAGCTTTCTTT. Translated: CASSDSGQGPRKAFF.

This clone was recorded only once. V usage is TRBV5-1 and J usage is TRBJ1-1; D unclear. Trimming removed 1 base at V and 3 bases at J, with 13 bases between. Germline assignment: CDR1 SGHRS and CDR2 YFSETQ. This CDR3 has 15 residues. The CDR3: CASSLFRSTYTEAFF. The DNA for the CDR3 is TGCGCCAGCAGCTTGTTCAGGTCTACGTACACTGAAGCTTTCTTT.

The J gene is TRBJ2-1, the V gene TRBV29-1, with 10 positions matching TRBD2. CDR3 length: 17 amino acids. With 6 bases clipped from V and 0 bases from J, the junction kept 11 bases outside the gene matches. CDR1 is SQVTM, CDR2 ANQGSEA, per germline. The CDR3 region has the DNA TGCAGCGTGGCGGGGTTAGCGGGGGGTAACTCCTACAATGAGCAGTTCTTC. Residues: CSVAGLAGGNSYNEQFF.

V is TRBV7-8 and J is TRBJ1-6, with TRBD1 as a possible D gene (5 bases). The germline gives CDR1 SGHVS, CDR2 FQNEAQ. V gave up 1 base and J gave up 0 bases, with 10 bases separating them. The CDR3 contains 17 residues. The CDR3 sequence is CASSLDGGGSYNSPLHF. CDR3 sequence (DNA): TGTGCCAGCAGCTTAGACGGGGGGGGCTCCTATAATTCACCCCTCCACTTT.

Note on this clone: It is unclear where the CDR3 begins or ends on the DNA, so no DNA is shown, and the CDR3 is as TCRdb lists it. The CDR3 sequence: CASSFGTGAGDTF. This sequence joins TRBV5-5 and TRBJ1-2; no DNA check was done on the table's D call, TRBD1. The CDR3 length is 13 residues, termini included. Germline CDR1 and CDR2: SGHKS and YYEKEE (reference sequence).

The CDR3 DNA sequence: TGTGCCAGCAGTGAAAGACTAGAAATTGCAGATACGCAGTATTTT. Translated: CASSERLEIADTQYF. The chain is built from TRBV6-1 and TRBJ2-3; D is possibly TRBD2 (6 bases). The germline gives CDR1 MNHNS, CDR2 SASEGT. The CDR3 is made up of 15 amino acids. V lost 2 bases and J 4 bases, leaving 13 bases between the germline ends.

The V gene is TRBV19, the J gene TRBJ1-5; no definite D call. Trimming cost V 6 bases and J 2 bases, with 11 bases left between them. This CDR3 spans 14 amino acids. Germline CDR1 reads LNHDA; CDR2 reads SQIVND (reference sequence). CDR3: CASRRRAGNQPQHF. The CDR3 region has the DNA TGTGCCAGTAGAAGACGTGCGGGCAATCAGCCCCAGCATTTT.

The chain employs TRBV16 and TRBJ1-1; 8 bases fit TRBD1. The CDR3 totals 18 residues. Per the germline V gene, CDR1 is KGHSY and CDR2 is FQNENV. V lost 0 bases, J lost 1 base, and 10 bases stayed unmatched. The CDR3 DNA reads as TGTGCCAGCAGCCAATCTTGGGCAGGGGGCGCGAAGAACACTGAAGCTTTCTTT. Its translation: CASSQSWAGGAKNTEAFF.

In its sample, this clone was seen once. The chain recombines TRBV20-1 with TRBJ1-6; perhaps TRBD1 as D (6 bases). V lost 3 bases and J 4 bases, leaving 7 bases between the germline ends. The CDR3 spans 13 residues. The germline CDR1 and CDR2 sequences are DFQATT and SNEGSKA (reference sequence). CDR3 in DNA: TGCAGTGCTAGTCAGGGGTATAATTCACCCCTCCACTTT. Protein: CSASQGYNSPLHF.

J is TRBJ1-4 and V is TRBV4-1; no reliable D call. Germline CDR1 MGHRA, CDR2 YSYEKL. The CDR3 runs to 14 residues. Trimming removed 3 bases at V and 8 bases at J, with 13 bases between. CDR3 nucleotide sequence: TGCGCCAGCAGCCAGTTTCTGTCGGAGGAAAAACTGTTTTTT. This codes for CASSQFLSEEKLFF.

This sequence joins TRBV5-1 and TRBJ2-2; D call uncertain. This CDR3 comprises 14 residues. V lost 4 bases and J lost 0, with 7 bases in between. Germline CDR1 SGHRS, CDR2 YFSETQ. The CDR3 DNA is TGCGCCAGCAGCCGTACAACGAACACCGGGGAGCTGTTTTTT. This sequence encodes CASSRTTNTGELFF.

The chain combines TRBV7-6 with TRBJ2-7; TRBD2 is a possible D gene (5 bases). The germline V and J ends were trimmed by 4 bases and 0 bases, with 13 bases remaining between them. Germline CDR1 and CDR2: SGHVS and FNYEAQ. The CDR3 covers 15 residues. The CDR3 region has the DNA TGTGCCAGCAGCTGGGCCCTTGACTACTCCTACGAGCAGTACTTC. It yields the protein CASSWALDYSYEQYF.

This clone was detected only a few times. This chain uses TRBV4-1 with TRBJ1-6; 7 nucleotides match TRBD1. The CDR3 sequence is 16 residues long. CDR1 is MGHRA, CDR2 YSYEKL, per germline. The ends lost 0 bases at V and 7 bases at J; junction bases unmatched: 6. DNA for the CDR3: TGCGCCAGCAGCCAAGATGTGGGGACAGCCAATTCACCCCTCCACTTT. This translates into CASSQDVGTANSPLHF.

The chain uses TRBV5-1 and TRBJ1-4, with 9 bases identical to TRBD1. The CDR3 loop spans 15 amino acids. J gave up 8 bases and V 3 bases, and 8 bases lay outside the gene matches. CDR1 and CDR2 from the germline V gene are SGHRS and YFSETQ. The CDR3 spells CASSYRGLGGEKLFF. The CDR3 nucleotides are TGCGCCAGCAGCTACAGGGGGCTCGGCGGCGAAAAACTGTTTTTT. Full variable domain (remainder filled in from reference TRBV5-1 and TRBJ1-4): KAGVTQTPRYLIKTRGQQVTLSCSPISGHRSVSWYQQTPGQGLQFLFEYFSETQRNKGNFPGRFSGRQFSNSRSEMNVSTLELGDSALYLCASSYRGLGGEKLFFGSGTQLSVL.

The CDR3 here is CASSAGSTYDGQYF. The CDR3 region has the DNA TGTGCCAGCTCAGCGGGATCGACCTACGATGGGCAGTACTTC. V gene TRBV18 combines with J gene TRBJ2-7; weak D call: TRBD2 (6 bases). This CDR3 has 14 amino acids. The V end lost 5 bases, the J end lost 9 bases, and 20 bases lay between the germline ends. Per the germline V gene, CDR1 is KGHSH and CDR2 is LQKENI.

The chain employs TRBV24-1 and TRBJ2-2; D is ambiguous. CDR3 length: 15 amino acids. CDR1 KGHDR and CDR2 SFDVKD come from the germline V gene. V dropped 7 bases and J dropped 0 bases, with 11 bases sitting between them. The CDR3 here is CATRSTRANTGELFF. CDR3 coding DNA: TGTGCCACCAGAAGTACACGGGCGAACACCGGGGAGCTGTTTTTT.

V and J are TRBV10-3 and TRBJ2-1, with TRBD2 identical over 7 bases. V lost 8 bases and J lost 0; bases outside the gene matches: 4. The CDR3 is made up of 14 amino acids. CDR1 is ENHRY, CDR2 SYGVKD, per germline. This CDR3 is CAIGAGSSYNEQFF. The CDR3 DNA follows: TGTGCCATCGGAGCGGGGAGCTCCTACAATGAGCAGTTCTTC.

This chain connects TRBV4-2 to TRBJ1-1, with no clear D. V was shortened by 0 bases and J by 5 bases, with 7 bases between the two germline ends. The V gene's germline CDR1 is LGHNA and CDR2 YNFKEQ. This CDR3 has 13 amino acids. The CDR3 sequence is CASSQDPRTEAFF. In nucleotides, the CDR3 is TGTGCCAGCAGCCAAGATCCGCGTACTGAAGCTTTCTTT.

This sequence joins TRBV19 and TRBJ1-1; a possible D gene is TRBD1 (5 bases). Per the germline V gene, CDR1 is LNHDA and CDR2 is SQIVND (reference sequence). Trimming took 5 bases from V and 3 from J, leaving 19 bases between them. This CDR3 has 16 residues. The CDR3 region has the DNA TGTGCCAGTAGTGGAACAGGCCTCCGATTGGACACTGAAGCTTTCTTT. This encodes CASSGTGLRLDTEAFF.

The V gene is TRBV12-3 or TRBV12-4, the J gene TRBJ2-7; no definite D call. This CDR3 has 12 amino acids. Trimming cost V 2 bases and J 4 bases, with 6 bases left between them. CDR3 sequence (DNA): TGTGCCAGCAGTTTACAGGAATACGAGCAGTACTTC. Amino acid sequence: CASSLQEYEQYF.

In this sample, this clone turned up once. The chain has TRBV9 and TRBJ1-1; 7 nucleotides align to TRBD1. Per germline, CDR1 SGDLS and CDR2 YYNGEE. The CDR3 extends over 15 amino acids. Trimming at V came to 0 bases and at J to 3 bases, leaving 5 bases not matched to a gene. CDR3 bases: TGTGCCAGCAGCGTAGTAAGTCAGGGGGACACTGAAGCTTTCTTT. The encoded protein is CASSVVSQGDTEAFF.

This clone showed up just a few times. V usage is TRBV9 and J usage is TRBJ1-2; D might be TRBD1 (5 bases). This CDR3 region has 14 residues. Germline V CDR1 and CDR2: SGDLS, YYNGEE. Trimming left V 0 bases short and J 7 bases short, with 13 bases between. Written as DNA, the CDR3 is TGTGCCAGCAGCGTAGGTCAGGGTACGGGTGGCTACACCTTC. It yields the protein CASSVGQGTGGYTF. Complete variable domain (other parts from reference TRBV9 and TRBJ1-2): DSGVTQTPKHLITATGQRVTLRCSPRSGDLSVYWYQQSLDQGLQFLIQYYNGEERAKGNILERFSAQQFPDLHSELNLSSLELGDSALYFCASSVGQGTGGYTFGSGTRLTVV.

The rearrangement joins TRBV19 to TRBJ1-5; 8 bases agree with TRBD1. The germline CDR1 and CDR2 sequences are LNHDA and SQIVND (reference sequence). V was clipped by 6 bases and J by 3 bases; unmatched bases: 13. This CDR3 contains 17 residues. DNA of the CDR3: TGTGCCAGTAGCCCTTTGGGCCTGACAGGGGACAATCAGCCCCAGCATTTT. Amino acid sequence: CASSPLGLTGDNQPQHF.

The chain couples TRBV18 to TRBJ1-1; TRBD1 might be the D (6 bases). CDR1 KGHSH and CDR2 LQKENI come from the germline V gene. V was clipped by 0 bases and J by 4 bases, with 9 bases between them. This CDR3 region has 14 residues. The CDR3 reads CASSPPRGGTEAFF. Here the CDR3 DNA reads TGTGCCAGCTCACCACCCAGGGGTGGCACTGAAGCTTTCTTT.

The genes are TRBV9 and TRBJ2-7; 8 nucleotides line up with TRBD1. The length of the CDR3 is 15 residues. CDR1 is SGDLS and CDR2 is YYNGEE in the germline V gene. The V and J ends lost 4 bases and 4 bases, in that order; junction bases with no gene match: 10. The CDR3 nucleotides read TGTGCCAGCAGCCTACAGGGGGTGGACGGATACGAGCAGTACTTC. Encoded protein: CASSLQGVDGYEQYF.

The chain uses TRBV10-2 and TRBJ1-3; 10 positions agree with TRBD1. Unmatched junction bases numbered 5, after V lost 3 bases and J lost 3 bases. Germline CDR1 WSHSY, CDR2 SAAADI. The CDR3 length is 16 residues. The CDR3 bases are TGCGCCAGCAGTGATGGGGACAGGGGTGTTGGAAACACCATATATTTT. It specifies CASSDGDRGVGNTIYF.